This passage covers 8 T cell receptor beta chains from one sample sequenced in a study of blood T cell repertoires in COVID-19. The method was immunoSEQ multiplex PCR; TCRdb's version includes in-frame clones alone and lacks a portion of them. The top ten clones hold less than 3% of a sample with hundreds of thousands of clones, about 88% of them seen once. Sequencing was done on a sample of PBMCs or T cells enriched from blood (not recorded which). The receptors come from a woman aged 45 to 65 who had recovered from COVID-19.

DNA of the CDR3: TGTGCCAGCTCACTGGGAACAGGGTCGGGAACTGAAGCTTTCTTT. This sequence encodes CASSLGTGSGTEAFF. The chain uses TRBV18 and TRBJ1-1; D perhaps matches TRBD1 (6 bases). V was cut by 4 bases and J by 5 bases, with 17 bases left in between. Germline V CDR1 and CDR2: KGHSH, LQKENI. There are 15 residues in the CDR3.

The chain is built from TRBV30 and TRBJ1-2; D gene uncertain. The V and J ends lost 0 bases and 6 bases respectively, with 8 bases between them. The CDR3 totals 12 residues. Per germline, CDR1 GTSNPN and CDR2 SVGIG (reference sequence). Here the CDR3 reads CAWSVRGHGYTF. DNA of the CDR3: TGTGCCTGGAGTGTACGTGGGCATGGCTACACCTTC.

CDR3 region: CASSLYERGNTGELFF. Written as DNA, the CDR3 is TGTGCCAGCAGCTTGTATGAGCGGGGGAACACCGGGGAGCTGTTTTTT. The rearrangement links TRBV5-5 to TRBJ2-2, with 7 bases matching TRBD2. Germline V gene sequence: CDR1 SGHKS, CDR2 YYEKEE (reference sequence). Losses at the gene ends were 1 base for V and 1 base for J; bases not matched to a gene: 4. This CDR3 spans 16 amino acids.

For the CDR3, the DNA is TGTGCCAGCAGCCTCGGACAGGGGGTAGGCCAGCCCCAGCATTTT. Protein: CASSLGQGVGQPQHF. The chain carries TRBV7-2 and TRBJ1-5, with 10 bases lining up with TRBD1. CDR1 and CDR2 (germline): SGHTA, FQGNSA. The length of the CDR3 is 15 residues. V was pared by 5 bases and J by 7 bases, with 8 bases of the junction left unmatched.

CDR3 in amino acids: CASSDWSSGNTIYF. The CDR3, as DNA: TGTGCCAGCAGTGACTGGAGCTCTGGAAACACCATATATTTT. The chain carries TRBV2 and TRBJ1-3, with unresolved D. This CDR3 is built from 14 residues. CDR1 and CDR2 from the germline V gene are SNHLY and FYNNEI. V lost 3 bases to trimming and J lost 0 bases, with 6 bases between them.

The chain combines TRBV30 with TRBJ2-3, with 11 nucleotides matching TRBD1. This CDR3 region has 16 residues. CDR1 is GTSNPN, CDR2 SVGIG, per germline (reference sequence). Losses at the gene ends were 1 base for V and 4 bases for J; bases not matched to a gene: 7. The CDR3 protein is CAWSGWGQGVPDTQYF. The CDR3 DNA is TGTGCCTGGAGTGGATGGGGACAGGGGGTCCCAGATACGCAGTATTTT.

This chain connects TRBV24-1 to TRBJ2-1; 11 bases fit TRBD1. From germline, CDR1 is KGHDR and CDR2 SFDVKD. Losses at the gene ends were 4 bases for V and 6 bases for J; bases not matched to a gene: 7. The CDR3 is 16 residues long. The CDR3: CATSDPRTGGLNEQFF. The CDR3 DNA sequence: TGTGCCACCAGTGACCCCAGGACAGGGGGCCTCAATGAGCAGTTCTTC.

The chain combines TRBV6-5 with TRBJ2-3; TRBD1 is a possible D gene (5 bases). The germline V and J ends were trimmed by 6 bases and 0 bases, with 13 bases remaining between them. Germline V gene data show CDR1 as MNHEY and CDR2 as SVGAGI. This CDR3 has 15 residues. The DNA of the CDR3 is TGTGCCAGCAGCCGACAGACCCCTAGCACAGATACGCAGTATTTT. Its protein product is CASSRQTPSTDTQYF.